These 6 T cell receptor beta chains share one sample of origin, sequenced in a study of early T cells in non-severe SARS-CoV-2 infection. TCRdb recomputed calls from the 5' RACE reads with MiXCR, one row per CDR3 protein. The repertoire has about 60,000 distinct CDR3 sequences, 9.1% of them found once; the top ten carry approximately 3%. Material: whole blood. These receptors all stem from an adult who was a healthcare worker with PCR-confirmed SARS-CoV-2 infection or an uninfected control (not recorded which).

This clonotype appeared a few times. This sequence joins TRBV29-1 and TRBJ1-1; 8 bases fit TRBD1. Germline CDR1 and CDR2: SQVTM and ANQGSEA. V shed 6 bases, J shed 5 bases, and the junction held 2 bases outside the gene matches. The CDR3 sequence is 11 residues long. The CDR3 sequence: CSVNRGTEAFF. The DNA for the CDR3 is TGCAGCGTAAACAGGGGGACTGAAGCTTTCTTT.

This clonotype has only a few counts. The V call is TRBV10-1, the J call TRBJ1-2; D remains ambiguous. V lost 4 bases and J lost 2, with 23 bases in between. CDR1 WNHNN and CDR2 SYGVQD come from the germline V gene (reference sequence). This CDR3 has 18 residues. The CDR3, as DNA: TGCGCCAGCAGTGGGTACCCGGGATCAATCACCGAGAACTATGGCTACACCTTC. Protein sequence: CASSGYPGSITENYGYTF.

This clonotype has more than one count but fewer than ten. The chain has TRBV7-2 and TRBJ2-3, with TRBD2 identical over 12 bases. CDR3 length equals 17 residues. Germline lookup yields CDR1 SGHTA and CDR2 FQGNSA. V was pared by 1 base and J by 2 bases, with 4 bases of the junction left unmatched. The CDR3 region has the DNA TGTGCCAGCAGCTTAGACCTAGCGGGAGGGCACACAGATACGCAGTATTTT. As protein: CASSLDLAGGHTDTQYF.

The sample holds a few counts of this clonotype. This chain joins TRBV18 and TRBJ1-6; D perhaps matches TRBD1 (6 bases). Trimming removed 6 bases at V and 6 bases at J, with 15 bases between. The germline V gene encodes CDR1 KGHSH and CDR2 LQKENI. The CDR3 sequence is 15 residues long. CDR3 sequence (DNA): TGTGCCAGCTCGACCAATGGACAGAGTAATTCACCCCTCCACTTT. It codes for CASSTNGQSNSPLHF.

This clonotype was counted a few times. This rearrangement joins TRBV11-2 to TRBJ1-6; TRBD1 matches at 7 bases. Germline loops: CDR1 SGHAT, CDR2 FQNNGV. The CDR3 is 15 residues long. With 4 bases clipped from V and 5 bases from J, the junction kept 5 bases outside the gene matches. The CDR3 nucleotides are TGTGCCAGCAGCTACACGGGACAGAATAATTCACCCCTCCACTTT. Translated: CASSYTGQNNSPLHF.

This clonotype is termed medium-sized (0.01 to 0.1%). The rearrangement uses TRBV29-1 and TRBJ2-5; 7 positions match TRBD2. CDR3 length: 14 residues. Trimming removed 3 bases from V and 3 bases from J; junction bases left unmatched: 7. Germline loops: CDR1 SQVTM, CDR2 ANQGSEA. CDR3 in DNA: TGCAGCGTTGATGGGAAGCTAGCGGAAGAGACCCAGTACTTC. This translates into CSVDGKLAEETQYF.